Below are 28 T cell receptor beta chains sequenced from a single sample in a study of blood T cell repertoires in COVID-19 (TCRdb year 2020). The protocol used for the library was the immunoSEQ multiplex PCR assay. The clones in this table, taken by TCRdb from immuneACCESS, are in-frame only. Not every clone is retained; where verified, under half of the shortfall comes from an unresolved V gene, and the cause of the rest is unknown. The sample table shows 55,000 to 80,000 clones, and 75% to 90% are seen once. The ten largest clones represent around 2.5% of the sample. The sample comprised peripheral blood. The receptors come from a man aged 50 or older with acute or convalescent COVID-19.

This clone was observed a few times. The chain combines TRBV11-3 with TRBJ1-1; weak D call: TRBD1 (6 bases). Germline CDR1 SGHNT, CDR2 YENEEA. The CDR3 has 17 residues. V lost 0 bases, J lost 2 bases, and 16 bases lay in between. The CDR3 sequence: CASSLDELGQVNTEAFF. For the CDR3, the DNA is TGTGCCAGCAGCTTAGATGAGTTGGGACAAGTTAACACTGAAGCTTTCTTT. Full variable domain (remainder filled in from reference TRBV11-3 and TRBJ1-1): EAGVVQSPRYKIIEKKQPVAFWCNPISGHNTLYWYLQNLGQGPELLIRYENEEAVDDSQLPKDRFSAERLKGVDSTLKIQPAELGDSAVYLCASSLDELGQVNTEAFFGQGTRLTVV.

The V gene is TRBV5-1, the J gene TRBJ1-6, with TRBD1 matching over 9 bases. V was clipped by 3 bases and J by 7 bases; unmatched bases: 8. This CDR3 contains 16 residues. Germline V gene data show CDR1 as SGHRS and CDR2 as YFSETQ. CDR3 protein: CASSSTGGQVNSPLHF. The CDR3 region has the DNA TGCGCCAGCAGCTCCACAGGGGGCCAGGTGAATTCACCCCTCCACTTT.

The chain employs TRBV12-3 or TRBV12-4 and TRBJ1-2; no definite D call. The CDR3 totals 13 residues. Trimming removed 7 bases from V and 8 bases from J, with 17 bases in between. CDR3 DNA sequence: TGTGCCAGCACCCCGACGCGGTTGAGCGGCTACACCTTC. Translated, it gives CASTPTRLSGYTF.

The J gene is TRBJ1-3, the V gene TRBV7-9; 10 nucleotides align to TRBD1. The CDR3 is 16 amino acids. V dropped 8 bases and J dropped 3; count of bases not matched to a gene: 10. CDR1 and CDR2 (germline): SEHNR, FQNEAQ (reference sequence). CDR3 sequence: CASGTDRGQNGNTIYF. CDR3 DNA: TGTGCCAGCGGGACAGACAGGGGGCAGAATGGAAACACCATATATTTT. Full variable domain (rest looked up from reference TRBV7-9 and TRBJ1-3): DTGVSQNPRHKITKRGQNVTFRCDPISEHNRLYWYRQTLGQGPEFLTYFQNEAQLEKSRLLSDRFSAERPKGSFSTLEIQRTEQGDSAMYLCASGTDRGQNGNTIYFGEGSWLTVV.

V gene TRBV7-9 combines with J gene TRBJ2-1, with D maybe TRBD2 (5 bases). This CDR3 comprises 15 residues. Germline assignment: CDR1 SEHNR and CDR2 FQNEAQ (reference sequence). V was pared by 6 bases and J by 4 bases, with 16 bases between. The DNA of the CDR3 is TGTGCCAGCAGGGCTAGCTTTCGAACATACAATGAGCAGTTCTTC. This codes for CASRASFRTYNEQFF. The complete variable domain, with remaining parts taken from reference TRBV7-9 and TRBJ2-1, reads DTGVSQNPRHKITKRGQNVTFRCDPISEHNRLYWYRQTLGQGPEFLTYFQNEAQLEKSRLLSDRFSAERPKGSFSTLEIQRTEQGDSAMYLCASRASFRTYNEQFFGPGTRLTVL.

This chain connects TRBV28 to TRBJ1-6; TRBD1 aligns across 9 bases. The V and J ends lost 5 bases and 9 bases, in that order; junction bases with no gene match: 8. CDR3 size: 15 residues. CDR1 is MDHEN and CDR2 is SYDVKM in the germline V gene. The CDR3 spells CASSHKTGGGSPLHF. The CDR3 DNA follows: TGTGCCAGCAGTCATAAAACAGGGGGCGGTTCACCCCTCCACTTT.

The chain combines TRBV6-5 with TRBJ2-1, with no clear D. The CDR3 spans 14 residues. In germline, CDR1 is MNHEY, CDR2 SVGAGI. Trimming shortened V by 1 base and J by 5 bases, and 9 bases separated the two germline ends. The CDR3 is CASSYWRNNNEQFF. For the CDR3, the DNA is TGTGCCAGCAGTTACTGGCGGAACAACAATGAGCAGTTCTTC.

The J gene is TRBJ2-7, the V gene TRBV7-9; the D gene is possibly TRBD1 (6 bases). CDR1 is SEHNR and CDR2 is FQNEAQ in the germline V gene (reference sequence). This CDR3 spans 12 amino acids. V was cut by 6 bases and J by 6 bases, with 12 bases left in between. CDR3 bases: TGTGCCAGCAGAGGGGGTAGCTTCGAGCAGTACGTC. Translated: CASRGGSFEQYV.

This rearrangement joins TRBV11-3 to TRBJ2-7, with a tentative D call TRBD2 (6 bases). The V and J ends lost 0 bases and 6 bases respectively, with 12 bases between them. From germline, CDR1 is SGHNT and CDR2 YENEEA. This CDR3 spans 14 amino acids. The CDR3, as DNA: TGTGCCAGCAGCTTAGATCTGCGGGATGCCGAGCAGTACGTC. Translating it yields CASSLDLRDAEQYV.

This chain connects TRBV5-1 to TRBJ2-1; 11 bases fit TRBD2. With V trimmed by 1 base and J by 9 bases, 9 bases remained unmatched. The CDR3 is 16 amino acids. Germline V gene data show CDR1 as SGHRS and CDR2 as YFSETQ. In DNA form, the CDR3 reads TGCGCCAGCAGCTTGCGGTTAGCGGGAGGGCCGGGTGAGCAGTTCTTC. Encoded protein: CASSLRLAGGPGEQFF.

The V gene is TRBV12-3 or TRBV12-4, the J gene TRBJ1-6; perhaps TRBD1 as D (6 bases). CDR3 length: 13 residues. The germline V and J ends were trimmed by 7 bases and 11 bases, with 15 bases remaining between them. The chain's CDR3 is CASTETTGTPLHF. The CDR3 region has the DNA TGTGCCAGCACCGAAACAACAGGGACACCCCTCCACTTT.

The chain employs TRBV18 and TRBJ2-5; TRBD2 aligns across 8 bases. Unmatched junction bases numbered 13, after V lost 4 bases and J lost 3 bases. In germline, CDR1 is KGHSH, CDR2 LQKENI. CDR3 length equals 17 residues. The CDR3 reads CASSLESGLVIEETQYF. The CDR3 DNA sequence: TGTGCCAGCTCACTGGAGTCGGGACTAGTCATTGAAGAGACCCAGTACTTC.

The genes are TRBV5-6 and TRBJ2-7, with a tentative D call TRBD1 (7 bases). Germline V lookup: CDR1 SGHDT, CDR2 YYEEEE. V was pared by 3 bases and J by 2 bases, with 18 bases between. There are 16 residues in the CDR3. The CDR3 coding sequence is TGTGCCAGCAGCTCATGGACAGGAGGGGATCCCTACGAGCAGTACGTC. It encodes CASSSWTGGDPYEQYV.

The sample holds one count of this clone. The chain combines TRBV11-3 with TRBJ2-2; D might be TRBD1 (5 bases). This CDR3 is 16 amino acids long. Trimming removed 1 base from V and 7 bases from J, with 16 bases in between. Germline V lookup: CDR1 SGHNT, CDR2 YENEEA. The CDR3 here is CASSLAPRVGDGELFF. In DNA form, the CDR3 reads TGTGCCAGCAGCTTAGCGCCAAGGGTAGGGGACGGGGAGCTGTTTTTT.

This clone was detected once. The rearrangement links TRBV29-1 to TRBJ1-1, with no clear D. The ends were cut back, 0 bases at V and 0 bases at J, with 14 bases in the middle. Germline CDR1 reads SQVTM; CDR2 reads ANQGSEA. This CDR3 is 16 amino acids long. CDR3 residues: CSVEDLTEDLNTEAFF. As DNA, the CDR3 is TGCAGCGTTGAAGATCTTACAGAAGATTTGAACACTGAAGCTTTCTTT.

This clone was observed once. The chain combines TRBV24-1 with TRBJ1-1; D is perhaps TRBD1 (5 bases). With 1 base removed from V and 3 bases from J, the gap between germline ends came to 14 bases. The germline V gene encodes CDR1 KGHDR and CDR2 SFDVKD. The CDR3 has 16 amino acids. The CDR3 sequence is CATSDFKWLGDTEAFF. CDR3 DNA sequence: TGTGCCACCAGTGATTTTAAGTGGCTAGGGGACACTGAAGCTTTCTTT.

This chain joins TRBV3-1 (or the pseudogene TRBV3-2) and TRBJ2-5, with TRBD2 matching 9 bases. V gave up 0 bases and J gave up 3 bases; unmatched junction bases: 5. The CDR3 contains 16 residues. Germline CDR1 LGHDT, CDR2 YNNKEL (reference sequence). CDR3 residues: CASSQEWASGKETQYF. CDR3 DNA: TGTGCCAGCAGCCAAGAATGGGCTAGCGGGAAAGAGACCCAGTACTTC.

This CDR3 reads CASSLEGKEGNEQFF. The CDR3 DNA reads TGTGCCAGCAGCCTCGAGGGCAAGGAAGGCAATGAGCAGTTCTTC. The J gene is TRBJ2-1, the V gene TRBV3-1 (or the pseudogene TRBV3-2); a possible D gene is TRBD2 (5 bases). Germline V lookup: CDR1 LGHDT, CDR2 YNNKEL (reference sequence). V was trimmed by 4 bases and J by 6 bases, leaving 16 bases between them. This CDR3 contains 15 residues.

V gene TRBV7-8 combines with J gene TRBJ1-2; the match to TRBD1 covers 7 bases. Unmatched junction bases numbered 5, after V lost 0 bases and J lost 7 bases. The CDR3 consists of 14 residues. Germline V CDR1 and CDR2: SGHVS, FQNEAQ. CDR3 residues: CASSLARDRSGYTF. CDR3 coding DNA: TGTGCCAGCAGCTTAGCCCGGGACAGAAGTGGCTACACCTTC.

V usage is TRBV6-2 or TRBV6-3 and J usage is TRBJ2-5; 10 bases are a match to TRBD2. The CDR3 is 20 residues long. Germline CDR1 reads MNHEY; CDR2 reads SVGEGT. Unmatched junction bases numbered 19, after V lost 2 bases and J lost 4 bases. This CDR3 is CASSYPLTAGGPAIRETQYF. DNA of the CDR3: TGTGCCAGCAGTTACCCTCTCACAGCGGGAGGGCCCGCCATCAGAGAGACCCAGTACTTC.

This clone was seen a single time. The V gene is TRBV24-1, the J gene TRBJ2-7; the match to TRBD1 covers 7 bases. The CDR3 has 15 amino acids. CDR1 and CDR2 from the germline V gene are KGHDR and SFDVKD. The V gene end was trimmed by 9 bases and the J gene end by 1 base; junction bases not matched to a gene: 11. The CDR3 spells CATRTGKNISYEQYV. The CDR3 nucleotides read TGTGCCACCCGGACAGGAAAGAATATTTCCTACGAGCAGTACGTC.

The chain links TRBV2 to TRBJ1-5, with 9 bases that match TRBD1. Germline V gives CDR1 SNHLY, CDR2 FYNNEI. Trimming cost V 6 bases and J 7 bases; bases outside gene matches: 4. This CDR3 comprises 13 residues. CDR3 nucleotide sequence: TGTGCCAGCAGGGGACAGGGAAGCCAGCCCCAGCATTTT. Its protein is CASRGQGSQPQHF.

The chain recombines TRBV5-5 with TRBJ2-3; D ambiguous. This CDR3 is built from 12 residues. CDR1 and CDR2 from the germline V gene are SGHKS and YYEKEE (reference sequence). With 4 bases removed from V and 2 bases from J, the gap between germline ends came to 5 bases. Here the CDR3 DNA reads TGTGCCAGCAGCCCCTCCACAGATACGCAGTATTTT. It specifies CASSPSTDTQYF.

J is TRBJ2-7 and V is TRBV7-2; TRBD1 agrees at 8 bases. This CDR3 comprises 15 residues. Germline assignment: CDR1 SGHTA and CDR2 FQGNSA. V shed 0 bases, J shed 5 bases, and the junction held 6 bases outside the gene matches. CDR3 region: CASSLADRVVDEQYF. CDR3 DNA: TGTGCCAGCAGCTTAGCGGACAGGGTAGTCGACGAGCAGTACTTC.

J is TRBJ2-5 and V is TRBV2; a weak D match, TRBD2 (5 bases). The CDR3 runs to 14 residues. V lost 6 bases and J lost 3, with 14 bases in between. From germline, CDR1 is SNHLY and CDR2 FYNNEI. The CDR3, as DNA: TGTGCCAGCAGCGTTGGAGGAACAAAAGAGACCCAGTACTTC. Translating gives CASSVGGTKETQYF.

The V call is TRBV7-2, the J call TRBJ2-6; D gene uncertain. Trimming took off 7 bases at V and 0 bases at J, with 13 bases between the two ends. The CDR3 consists of 16 residues. CDR1 and CDR2 from the germline V gene are SGHTA and FQGNSA. This CDR3 is CASKTGSFSGANVLTF. The CDR3 DNA reads TGTGCCAGCAAAACCGGGTCCTTCTCTGGGGCCAACGTCCTGACTTTC.

J is TRBJ2-3 and V is TRBV20-1; TRBD2 matches 7 bases. The J segment lost 3 bases and the V segment lost 3 bases, leaving 6 bases of the junction unmatched. CDR1 DFQATT and CDR2 SNEGSKA come from the germline V gene (reference sequence). This CDR3 is built from 14 residues. The CDR3 DNA follows: TGCAGTGCTAGTGGCGCGGGAGAAACAGATACGCAGTATTTT. Its protein product is CSASGAGETDTQYF.

The V gene is TRBV15, the J gene TRBJ1-4; D unresolved. The V gene lost 0 bases and the J gene lost 4 bases, with 6 bases spanning the gap. CDR3 length equals 14 residues. Germline CDR1 is LNHNV and CDR2 is YYDKDF (reference sequence). The CDR3 nucleotides read TGTGCCACCAGCAGAGATCGTGTTAATGAAAAACTGTTTTTT. Translating gives CATSRDRVNEKLFF. The whole variable domain, remainder taken from reference TRBV15 and TRBJ1-4, is DAMVIQNPRYQVTQFGKPVTLSCSQTLNHNVMYWYQQKSSQAPKLLFHYYDKDFNNEADTPDNFQSRRPNTSFCFLDIRSPGLGDTAMYLCATSRDRVNEKLFFGSGTQLSVL.